A selection of T cell receptor beta chains follows, all from one sample in a study of T cells in localized non-small cell lung cancer. This table comes from immunoSEQ multiplex PCR, and its TCRdb copy is limited to in-frame clones, with some not included. Among 50,000 to 60,000 clones, roughly 80% were seen once, and the ten largest hold around 4%. This sample comprised PBMCs, obtained before any cancer treatment. Source of these receptors: a woman aged 35 to 70 with stage II lung adenocarcinoma. Both conserved end residues are part of each CDR3. A D gene is named only where the DNA matches it firmly. The size of a clone is reported for some rows only, either as once, few or many, or as a class for expanded clones.

j_call d_call v_call clone_size cdr3_aa cdr3_nt
TRBJ2-5 . TRBV5-6 . CASSSLGPLETQYF TGTGCCAGCAGCTCACTAGGTCCTCTAGAGACCCAGTACTTC
TRBJ2-1 TRBD1 TRBV7-8 . CASSFDRANEQFF TGTGCCAGCAGCTTCGACAGGGCTAATGAGCAGTTCTTC
TRBJ2-5 . TRBV7-3 . CASSLNQGETQYF TGTGCCAGCAGCTTAAACCAAGGAGAGACCCAGTACTTC
TRBJ1-4 . TRBV21-1 few CASSPPGAGCSNEKLFF TGTGCCAGCAGCCCCCCAGGCGCGGGGTGTTCTAATGAAAAACTGTTTTTT
TRBJ2-2 TRBD2 TRBV28 . CASGGVNTGELFF TGTGCCAGCGGGGGGGTGAACACCGGGGAGCTGTTTTTT
TRBJ2-7 . TRBV29-1 . CSVEDPNGSSYEQYF TGCAGCGTTGAAGATCCGAACGGTAGCTCCTACGAGCAGTACTTC
TRBJ1-3 . TRBV27 . CASSLRAQGNTIYF TGTGCCAGCAGTTTAAGGGCGCAAGGAAACACCATATATTTT
TRBJ2-2 . TRBV30 . CAWEPRRGFTGELFF TGTGCCTGGGAGCCAAGACGGGGGTTTACCGGGGAGCTGTTTTTT
TRBJ2-5 . TRBV5-4 . CASSFPQGEGQETQYF TGTGCCAGCAGTTTTCCACAGGGTGAAGGCCAAGAGACCCAGTACTTC
TRBJ2-7 . TRBV14 . CASTRGDPSHYEQYF TGTGCCAGCACAAGAGGGGATCCGAGCCACTACGAGCAGTACTTC
TRBJ2-1 . TRBV7-3 . CASSLTGIRVMRQDHEQFF TGTGCCAGCAGCTTAACAGGGATCCGAGTTATGCGACAGGACCATGAGCAGTTCTTC
TRBJ2-1 . TRBV2 . CASSNRGGNEQFF TGTGCCAGCAGTAACCGCGGTGGAAATGAGCAGTTCTTC
TRBJ1-5 . TRBV19 . CASSIDQRGARPQHF TGTGCCAGTAGTATAGATCAGCGAGGGGCAAGGCCCCAGCATTTT
TRBJ2-1 TRBD2 TRBV5-1 . CASSADGGAYNEQFF TGCGCCAGCAGCGCCGACGGGGGGGCCTACAATGAGCAGTTCTTC
TRBJ2-1 . TRBV2 . CASSENGEQFF TGTGCCAGCAGTGAAAATGGTGAGCAGTTCTTC
TRBJ1-5 . TRBV28 . CASSQTSNQPQHF TGTGCCAGCAGCCAGACTAGCAATCAGCCCCAGCATTTT
TRBJ2-2 TRBD1 TRBV9 few CASSSRQGSTGELFF TGTGCCAGCAGCTCGCGACAGGGAAGTACCGGGGAGCTGTTTTTT
TRBJ1-4 TRBD1 TRBV6-6 . CASSSGGANEKLFF TGTGCCAGCAGTTCAGGGGGGGCTAATGAAAAACTGTTTTTT
TRBJ1-2 . TRBV14 . CASSPRPGAPGYGYTF TGTGCCAGCAGCCCTCGCCCGGGGGCTCCGGGCTATGGCTACACCTTC
TRBJ2-1 . TRBV4-3 . CASSQGLSEQFF TGCGCCAGCAGCCAGGGTTTGAGTGAGCAGTTCTTC
TRBJ1-1 . TRBV4-1 . CASSQDSVTWGEAEAFF TGCGCCAGCAGCCAAGATTCGGTAACCTGGGGCGAGGCTGAAGCTTTCTTT
TRBJ1-1 TRBD1 TRBV2 . CASSGQGRNTEAFF TGTGCCAGCAGTGGACAGGGTCGGAACACTGAAGCTTTCTTT
TRBJ2-7 TRBD1 TRBV28 . CASSFISGTGATYEQYF TGTGCCAGCAGTTTTATTAGTGGCACAGGGGCTACCTACGAGCAGTACTTC
TRBJ2-5 . TRBV11-2 . CASSPYRTVQETQYF TGTGCCAGCAGCCCCTATCGGACAGTTCAAGAGACCCAGTACTTC
TRBJ1-2 . TRBV14 . CASSQNSRNYGYTF TGTGCCAGCAGCCAGAACAGTCGCAACTATGGCTACACCTTC
TRBJ2-1 . TRBV12-5 . CASGLFQGSSYNEQFF TGTGCTAGTGGTTTGTTCCAGGGTTCCTCCTACAATGAGCAGTTCTTC
TRBJ1-2 . TRBV4-2 . CASSQETGYGYTF TGTGCCAGCAGCCAAGAGACAGGCTATGGCTACACCTTC
TRBJ2-3 TRBD2 TRBV15 . CATSAGGSTDTQYF TGTGCCACCTCAGCGGGGGGTTCCACAGATACGCAGTATTTT
TRBJ2-1 TRBD2 TRBV10-1 few CASSAPGTSNEQFF TGCGCCAGCAGTGCTCCCGGGACTAGCAATGAGCAGTTCTTC
TRBJ2-2 . TRBV19 . CASTRQGTGELFF TGTGCCAGCACACGACAAGGCACCGGGGAGCTGTTTTTT
TRBJ2-1 . TRBV6-1 . CASSEWGKGNEQFF TGTGCCAGCAGTGAATGGGGGAAAGGCAATGAGCAGTTCTTC
TRBJ1-5 . TRBV29-1 . CSVSTSNQPQHF TGCAGCGTTTCCACTAGCAATCAGCCCCAGCATTTT
TRBJ2-1 TRBD2 TRBV30 . CAWSAGLAGGRSSYNEQFF TGTGCCTGGAGTGCCGGACTAGCGGGGGGCCGAAGCTCCTACAATGAGCAGTTCTTC
TRBJ2-2 . TRBV19 once CAVDSGAFGTGELFF TGTGCGGTGGACAGTGGAGCTTTTGGCACCGGGGAGCTGTTTTTT
TRBJ1-5 . TRBV10-3 few CATGLQGGNQPQHF TGTGCCACTGGTTTACAAGGCGGCAATCAGCCCCAGCATTTT
TRBJ1-4 . TRBV5-1 few CASSLDRVGGGKLFF TGCGCCAGCAGCTTGGACAGGGTCGGCGGTGGAAAACTGTTTTTT
TRBJ2-3 TRBD1 TRBV19 . CASSSMTGKDTQYF TGTGCCAGTAGTTCGATGACAGGGAAGGATACGCAGTATTTT
TRBJ2-3 . TRBV6-1 . CASSAEPDTQYF TGTGCCAGCAGTGCCGAGCCAGATACGCAGTATTTT
TRBJ2-3 . TRBV19 . CASRSQGRTDTQYF TGTGCCAGTAGGTCCCAGGGCCGCACAGATACGCAGTATTTT
TRBJ1-1 . TRBV5-1 . CASRRDPNTEAFF TGCGCCAGCCGAAGAGATCCGAACACTGAAGCTTTCTTT
TRBJ2-7 . TRBV5-1 . CASSRDPGYEQYF TGCGCCAGCAGCCGGGACCCGGGGTACGAGCAGTACTTC
TRBJ1-1 . TRBV10-3 . CATWEGIGGLNTEAFF TGTGCCACCTGGGAGGGAATAGGTGGTTTGAACACTGAAGCTTTCTTT
TRBJ2-7 TRBD1 TRBV19 . CASSMGTGAYEQYF TGTGCCAGTAGTATGGGGACAGGGGCCTACGAGCAGTACTTC
TRBJ2-7 TRBD1 TRBV27 . CASSRTTGVTSYEQYF TGTGCCAGCAGCCGAACGACAGGGGTCACTTCCTACGAGCAGTACTTC
TRBJ2-7 TRBD1 TRBV6-1 few CASSVGDSSYEQYF TGTGCCAGCAGTGTAGGGGACAGCTCCTACGAGCAGTACTTC
TRBJ2-1 TRBD2 TRBV18 . CASSPSGGAYNEQFF TGTGCCAGCTCACCGAGCGGGGGGGCATACAATGAGCAGTTCTTC
TRBJ1-1 TRBD1 TRBV2 few CASITGGAKTEAFF TGTGCCAGCATCACAGGGGGCGCGAAGACTGAAGCTTTCTTT
TRBJ1-2 . TRBV10-3 . CAISDGTLHDGYTF TGTGCCATCAGTGATGGGACCCTCCATGACGGCTACACCTTC